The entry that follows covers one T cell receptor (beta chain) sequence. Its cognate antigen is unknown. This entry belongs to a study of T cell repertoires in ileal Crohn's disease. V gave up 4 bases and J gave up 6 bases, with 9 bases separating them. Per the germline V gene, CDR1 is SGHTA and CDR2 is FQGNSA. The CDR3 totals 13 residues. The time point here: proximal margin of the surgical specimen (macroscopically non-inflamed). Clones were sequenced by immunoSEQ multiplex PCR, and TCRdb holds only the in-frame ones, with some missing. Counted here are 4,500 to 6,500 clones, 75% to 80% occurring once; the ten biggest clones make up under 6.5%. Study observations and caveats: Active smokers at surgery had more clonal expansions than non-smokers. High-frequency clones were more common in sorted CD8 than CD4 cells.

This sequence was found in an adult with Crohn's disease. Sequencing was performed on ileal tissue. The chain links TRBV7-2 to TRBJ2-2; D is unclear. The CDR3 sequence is CASSSPLSGELFF. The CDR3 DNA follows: TGTGCCAGCAGCTCCCCCCTTTCCGGGGAGCTGTTTTTT.